This T cell receptor (beta chain) appears in the sequencing data of a study of T cells in Graves' hyperthyroidism and ophthalmopathy. Study results and limitations: The model foresaw ophthalmopathy a median approximately 6.3 months prior to onset.

The CDR3 is 14 residues long. CDR1 and CDR2 (germline): MNHNS, SASEGT. The V end lost 6 bases, the J end lost 1 base, and 12 bases lay between the germline ends. In this sample, this clonotype turned up once. Its antigen remains unidentified. Each ophthalmopathy patient scored at least 3 on the Clinical Activity Score and at least 4 on NOSPECS grade, with duration under 3 months. The TCR beta CDR3 regions underwent amplification using RNA transcripts as the source. A set of HTBI primers served as the primers for a first-round RT-PCR of the TCR CDR3. One entry per CDR3 protein, called by TCRdb with MiXCR from the multiplex PCR reads. The table shows 300,000 to 450,000 distinct CDR3 sequences, with 15% to 20% occurring only once.

Input material: blood. The clonotype was recovered from a woman aged 35 to 49 with Graves' ophthalmopathy. This rearrangement joins TRBV6-1 to TRBJ1-1; D gene unclear. CDR3 in amino acids: CASRPPTTNTEAFF. The DNA for the CDR3 is TGTGCCAGCAGGCCCCCCACCACGAACACTGAAGCTTTCTTT.